A selection of T cell receptor beta chains follows, all from one sample in a study of response to subunit inactivated influenza vaccine. TCRdb re-called the RT-PCR reads through MiXCR, storing one row per CDR3 protein. The table shows hundreds of thousands of distinct CDR3 sequences, with 15% to 19% occurring only once. The sequences come from PBMCs from blood, collected 11 to 12 days after vaccination. The receptor source for this set is a man in his fifties or sixties who received an inactivated influenza vaccine. Both conserved end residues are part of each CDR3. D genes are given only for firm matches. Rows give clone size only sometimes, using once, few, many, or a class for an expanded clone.

V gene	D gene	clone size	J gene	CDR3 protein	CDR3 DNA
TRBV6-4	TRBD2	few	TRBJ2-2	CATSLAAVGTGELFF	TGTGCCACTTCACTAGCGGCCGTTGGGACCGGGGAGCTGTTTTTT
TRBV29-1	TRBD1	few	TRBJ1-5	CSVASGTGGSQPQHF	TGCAGCGTTGCCTCCGGGACAGGGGGCAGCCAGCCCCAGCATTTT
TRBV30	.	.	TRBJ2-3	CAWSPSTDTQYF	TGTGCCTGGTCCCCGAGCACAGATACGCAGTATTTT
TRBV10-3	.	.	TRBJ2-1	CAISELEQYNEQFF	TGTGCCATCAGTGAGTTAGAGCAGTACAATGAGCAGTTCTTC
TRBV11-2	.	.	TRBJ2-2	CASSLAFRNTGELFF	TGTGCCAGCAGCTTGGCATTCAGGAACACCGGGGAGCTGTTTTTT
TRBV10-3	TRBD1	few	TRBJ2-6	CAISPPTGTGANVLTF	TGTGCCATCAGCCCCCCGACAGGGACTGGGGCCAACGTCCTGACTTTC
TRBV30	.	.	TRBJ2-1	CAWSVARGIGEFF	.
TRBV12-3/TRBV12-4	.	few	TRBJ1-2	CASSWEGNGNYGYTF	TGTGCCAGCAGTTGGGAGGGAAACGGAAACTATGGCTACACCTTC
TRBV6-1	TRBD1	few	TRBJ1-2	CASSQDRGWNYGGYTF	TGTGCCAGCAGCCAGGACAGGGGATGGAACTATGGAGGCTACACCTTC
TRBV4-3	TRBD2	few	TRBJ2-5	CASSQQGLAKQETQYF	TGCGCCAGCAGCCAACAGGGACTAGCTAAACAAGAGACCCAGTACTTC
TRBV9	.	.	TRBJ2-1	CASSQTVRRFHEQFF	TGTGCCAGCAGCCAGACGGTGCGCAGATTCCATGAGCAGTTCTTC
TRBV20-1	.	.	TRBJ2-1	CSAIWTNNEQFF	TGCAGTGCTATATGGACGAACAATGAGCAGTTCTTC
TRBV7-2	.	few	TRBJ1-4	CASSASNPGREKLFF	TGTGCCAGCAGCGCCTCGAACCCCGGGCGAGAAAAACTGTTTTTT
TRBV18	TRBD1	few	TRBJ2-5	CASSPDRGQETQYF	TGTGCCAGCTCACCGGACAGGGGCCAAGAGACCCAGTACTTC
TRBV20-1	.	few	TRBJ2-3	CSATPGGADTQYF	TGCAGTGCCACCCCGGGGGGCGCAGATACGCAGTATTTT
TRBV4-1	.	.	TRBJ1-6	CASSQERAPNSPLHF	TGCGCCAGCAGCCAAGAAAGGGCCCCCAATTCACCCCTCCACTTT
TRBV20-1	TRBD2	few	TRBJ2-7	CSARSAGGLSNSYEQYF	TGCAGTGCTAGGTCGGCGGGAGGGCTTTCCAACTCCTACGAGCAGTACTTC
TRBV20-1	TRBD2	.	TRBJ2-1	CSAVAGPYNEQFF	TGCAGTGCAGTAGCGGGCCCCTACAATGAGCAGTTCTTC
TRBV19	TRBD2	.	TRBJ2-5	CASSKGGPLGWLAGEETQYF	TGTGCCAGTAGTAAAGGGGGGCCCCTCGGTTGGCTAGCGGGAGAAGAGACCCAGTACTTC
TRBV5-1	TRBD1	.	TRBJ1-1	CASSFDLRDRLKIDTEAFF	TGCGCCAGCAGCTTTGACCTGCGGGACAGGTTAAAAATAGACACTGAAGCTTTCTTT
TRBV6-5	.	few	TRBJ2-1	CASSYVQTRLDEQFF	TGTGCCAGCAGTTATGTTCAAACTAGGCTCGATGAGCAGTTCTTC
TRBV5-6	.	.	TRBJ2-2	CASSVREHDTGELFF	TGTGCCAGCAGCGTGAGGGAGCATGACACCGGGGAGCTGTTTTTT
TRBV6-2/TRBV6-3	TRBD2	.	TRBJ2-1	CASSYSGGREQFF	TGTGCCAGCAGTTACAGCGGGGGGCGTGAGCAGTTCTTC
TRBV3-1	.	.	TRBJ2-5	CASSLRVQETQYF	TGTGCCAGCAGCCTCCGGGTACAAGAGACCCAGTACTTC
TRBV12-3/TRBV12-4	TRBD1	many	TRBJ2-1	CASSTRQGPLSYNEQFF	TGTGCCAGCAGTACCCGACAGGGACCCCTCTCCTACAATGAGCAGTTCTTC
TRBV6-6	.	.	TRBJ2-5	CATSMQETQYF	TGTGCCACCTCAATGCAAGAGACCCAGTACTTC
TRBV6-5	.	.	TRBJ1-5	CASSYRGGQDQPQHF	TGTGCCAGCAGTTACAGGGGTGGTCAAGATCAGCCCCAGCATTTT
TRBV24-1	TRBD1	many	TRBJ1-5	CATSDPRTGIGNQPQHF	TGTGCCACCAGTGACCCAAGGACAGGGATCGGCAATCAGCCCCAGCATTTT
TRBV7-2	TRBD2	many	TRBJ2-3	CASMSGRRADTQYF	TGTGCCAGCATGAGCGGGAGGAGGGCAGATACGCAGTATTTT
TRBV4-2	TRBD2	.	TRBJ2-1	CASSQDKRGGRNEQFF	TGTGCCAGCAGCCAAGATAAGCGGGGGGGCCGCAATGAGCAGTTCTTC
TRBV20-1	.	.	TRBJ2-3	CSARSGPSTDTQYF	TGCAGTGCTAGGAGCGGGCCTAGCACAGATACGCAGTATTTT
TRBV11-2	.	.	TRBJ2-1	CASSLDISSYNEQFF	TGTGCCAGCAGCTTAGACATAAGCTCCTACAATGAGCAGTTCTTC
TRBV5-1	.	few	TRBJ2-5	CASSLDLVQETQYF	TGCGCCAGCAGCTTGGATTTGGTACAAGAGACCCAGTACTTC
TRBV5-1	TRBD1	.	TRBJ2-1	CASSYTGATYNEQFF	TGCGCCAGCAGCTACACAGGGGCGACATACAATGAGCAGTTCTTC
TRBV7-2	TRBD1	many	TRBJ1-6	CASSLTGTGGDGSPLHF	TGTGCCAGCAGCTTAACCGGGACAGGGGGCGACGGTTCACCCCTCCACTTT
TRBV7-2	TRBD2	.	TRBJ2-3	CASSLAAGIRDTQYF	TGTGCCAGCAGCTTAGCAGCGGGAATCCGGGATACGCAGTATTTT
TRBV2	.	few	TRBJ2-7	CASQLGPGTSYEQYF	TGTGCCAGCCAACTTGGCCCAGGGACGTCCTACGAGCAGTACTTC
TRBV19	TRBD2	.	TRBJ2-1	CASRLYSGGADEQFF	TGTGCCAGTAGACTCTATAGCGGGGGGGCCGATGAGCAGTTCTTC
TRBV30	.	few	TRBJ2-1	CACRDPARGVDEQFF	TGTGCCTGCAGGGACCCTGCCCGGGGTGTCGATGAGCAGTTCTTC
TRBV5-1	TRBD2	few	TRBJ2-1	CASSRLAGFPSSYNEQFF	TGCGCCAGCTCGCGACTAGCGGGATTCCCGAGCTCCTACAATGAGCAGTTCTTC
TRBV5-1	.	.	TRBJ1-1	CASSLSAEGGAFF	TGCGCCAGCAGCTTGTCAGCCGAGGGAGGAGCTTTCTTT
TRBV29-1	.	few	TRBJ1-2	CSAILIQGSDGYTF	TGCAGCGCTATACTTATACAGGGTAGCGATGGCTACACCTTC
TRBV12-3/TRBV12-4	.	.	TRBJ2-7	CASSLLGASEQYF	TGTGCCAGCAGTTTGTTGGGGGCTTCCGAGCAGTACTTC
TRBV7-9	TRBD1	.	TRBJ1-4	CASSGQGPNEKLFF	TGTGCCAGCAGCGGACAGGGGCCTAATGAAAAACTGTTTTTT
TRBV12-3/TRBV12-4	.	.	TRBJ2-1	CASAPSFSGHEQFF	TGTGCCAGCGCCCCTTCCTTTTCGGGGCATGAGCAGTTCTTC
TRBV7-2	.	.	TRBJ1-1	CASSSAGLPSGPEAFF	TGTGCCAGCAGCTCCGCAGGGCTCCCCTCGGGGCCTGAAGCTTTCTTT
TRBV7-9	.	few	TRBJ2-7	CASSTGWSAEQYF	TGTGCCAGCAGCACGGGGTGGAGTGCTGAGCAGTACTTC
TRBV6-1	.	.	TRBJ1-6	CASGSIGNSPLHF	TGTGCCAGCGGGTCGATAGGGAATTCACCCCTCCACTTT
TRBV7-8	.	few	TRBJ2-3	CASSLVITSIYRTDTQYF	TGTGCCAGCAGCTTAGTCATCACTAGCATCTATCGCACAGATACGCAGTATTTT
TRBV28	.	.	TRBJ2-7	CATAGAAKRYF	TGTGCCACCGCGGGGGCGGCCAAGAGGTACTTC
TRBV12-3/TRBV12-4	.	.	TRBJ2-1	CASTPLVGEQFF	TGTGCCAGCACCCCCTTAGTTGGTGAGCAGTTCTTC
TRBV12-3/TRBV12-4	.	many	TRBJ1-5	CASSLSGNQPQHF	TGTGCCAGCAGTTTATCTGGTAATCAGCCCCAGCATTTT
TRBV5-8	.	.	TRBJ1-1	CATRWRGRNTEAFF	TGTGCCACCAGGTGGAGAGGCAGAAACACTGAAGCTTTCTTT
TRBV10-3	TRBD2	few	TRBJ2-3	CAISVRRGTSGRAAVTDTQYF	TGTGCCATCAGTGTTCGCCGAGGGACTAGCGGGAGGGCCGCGGTTACAGATACGCAGTATTTT
TRBV12-3/TRBV12-4	TRBD2	.	TRBJ2-3	CASRLGLAGGDTQYF	TGTGCCAGCAGATTGGGACTAGCGGGGGGAGATACGCAGTATTTT
TRBV5-1	.	.	TRBJ1-3	CASSPLSGNTIYF	TGCGCCAGCAGCCCACTATCTGGAAACACCATATATTTT
TRBV12-3/TRBV12-4	TRBD2	.	TRBJ2-5	CASAWGGSGIETQYF	TGTGCCAGCGCCTGGGGCGGGAGCGGTATCGAGACCCAGTACTTC
TRBV6-6	.	many	TRBJ2-5	CASSKRPQETQYF	TGTGCCAGCAGTAAAAGGCCCCAAGAGACCCAGTACTTC
TRBV6-2/TRBV6-3	TRBD1	.	TRBJ1-5	CASRRTGGSNQPQHF	TGTGCCAGCAGACGTACAGGGGGTAGCAATCAGCCCCAGCATTTT
TRBV13	.	few	TRBJ2-7	CASSLVGYNYEQYF	TGTGCCAGCAGCTTAGTCGGGTATAACTACGAGCAGTACTTC